These T cell receptor beta chains were read from a single sample in a study of PD-1 blockade in classical Hodgkin lymphoma. The data were produced by immunoSEQ multiplex PCR, yet TCRdb's version contains in-frame clones alone and is incomplete. The top ten clones hold approximately 5.3% of a sample with just under 20,000 clones, about 88% of them seen once. Sequenced material: CD8+ T cells from blood, taken before the fourth cycle of nivolumab. The receptors shown here come from a human donor with classical Hodgkin lymphoma. Both conserved end residues are part of each CDR3. The D gene is left open where the match is weak. A clone size is listed for some rows: how often the clone was seen (once, few, many), or a class if it is expanded.

TRBJ2-7 - TRBV4-1 - TGCGCCAGCAGCCAAGTTTCTCGCGGGACAAGAGCTGCCGAGCAGTACTTC CASSQVSRGTRAAEQYF
TRBJ2-1 once TRBV28 TRBD2 TGTGCCAGCAGTTCTCTGATGGGGAGGAGGGCGGGAGCCCACGGTGAGCAGTTCTTC CASSSLMGRRAGAHGEQFF
TRBJ1-3 - TRBV21-1 - TGTGCCAGCAGACATAAAAAAGCTATGGGCCTAGAGAGCTCTGGAAACACCATATATTTT CASRHKKAMGLESSGNTIYF
TRBJ2-3 - TRBV9 TRBD2 TGTGCCAGCAGCCCGAGGACTAGCGGGAGGGCAGATACGCAGTATTTT CASSPRTSGRADTQYF
TRBJ2-3 - TRBV6-1 TRBD2 TGTGCCAGCAGTGGCTCATATCTCAGCGGGAGGGAAGCAGATACGCAGTATTTT CASSGSYLSGREADTQYF
TRBJ2-7 - TRBV27 - TGTGCCAGCAGTTCGTACTTTGCCTACGAGCAGTACTTC CASSSYFAYEQYF
TRBJ2-1 - TRBV6-1 - TGTGCCAGCCTCTGGATCCGGGAGCAGTTCTTC CASLWIREQFF
TRBJ2-1 - TRBV2 TRBD1 TGTGCCGTTCTAGGGACAGGGGCATTCTACAATGAGCAGTTCTTC CAVLGTGAFYNEQFF
TRBJ2-7 - TRBV5-4 TRBD2 TGTGCCAGCAGCTTGGTCCAGGGAGGGACCTACGAGCAGTACTTC CASSLVQGGTYEQYF
TRBJ2-1 - TRBV9 TRBD2 TGTGCCAGCAGCGGACTAGCGGGGAGCTCCTACAATGAGCAGTTCTTC CASSGLAGSSYNEQFF
TRBJ1-1 - TRBV7-2 - TGTGCCAGCAGCTTGGCGGAAGGCGGCACTGAAGCTTTCTTT CASSLAEGGTEAFF
TRBJ2-7 - TRBV7-9 - TGTGCCAGCAGCTCCCCGTCCCGTCGGCAGCAGTACTTC CASSSPSRRQQYF
TRBJ2-3 - TRBV7-8 - TGTGCCAGCAGCTTCCGACCCGATTTCACAGATACGCAGTATTTT CASSFRPDFTDTQYF
TRBJ2-1 - TRBV2 - TGTGCCACTCCGACAGAAAATGAGCAGTTCTTC CATPTENEQFF
TRBJ2-2 once TRBV7-9 TRBD2 TGTGCCAGCAGCTTCGGGGGGGCTGAGAACACCGGGGAGCTGTTTTTT CASSFGGAENTGELFF
TRBJ2-3 - TRBV18 TRBD1 TGTGCCAGCTCACCACCGGCTGGACAGGCGTTGTCGGGTACGCAGTATTTT CASSPPAGQALSGTQYF
TRBJ1-5 - TRBV27 - TGTGCCAGCAGTTTAGGTAGCAATCAGCCCCAGCATTTT CASSLGSNQPQHF
TRBJ1-1 few TRBV19 - TGTGCCAGTAGTGCTAGGGTAACCCCGGGAGGGAACACTGAAGCTTTCTTT CASSARVTPGGNTEAFF